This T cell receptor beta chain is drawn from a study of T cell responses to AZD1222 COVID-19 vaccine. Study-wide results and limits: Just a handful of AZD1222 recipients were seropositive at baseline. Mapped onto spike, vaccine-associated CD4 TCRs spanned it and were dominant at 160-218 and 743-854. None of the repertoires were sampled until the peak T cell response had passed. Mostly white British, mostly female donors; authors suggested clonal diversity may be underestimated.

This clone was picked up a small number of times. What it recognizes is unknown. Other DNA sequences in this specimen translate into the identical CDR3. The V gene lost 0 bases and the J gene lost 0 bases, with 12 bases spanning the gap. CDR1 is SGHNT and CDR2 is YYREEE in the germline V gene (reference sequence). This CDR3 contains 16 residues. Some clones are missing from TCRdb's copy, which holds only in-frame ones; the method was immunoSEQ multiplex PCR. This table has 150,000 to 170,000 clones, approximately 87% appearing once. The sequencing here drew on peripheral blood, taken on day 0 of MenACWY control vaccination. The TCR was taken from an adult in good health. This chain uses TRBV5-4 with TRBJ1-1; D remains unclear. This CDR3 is CASSLGGEELNTEAFF. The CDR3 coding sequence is TGTGCCAGCAGCTTGGGCGGGGAAGAACTGAACACTGAAGCTTTCTTT.